The T cell receptor (beta chain) described here comes from a study of OX40 agonist ivuxolimab in advanced cancers. Study-wide context: Ivuxolimab was a fully human IgG2 agonistic monoclonal antibody targeting the costimulatory receptor OX40 (CD134). Intravenous ivuxolimab was administered to patients every 2 weeks at six dose levels: 0.01, 0.1, 0.3, 1.5, 3 and 10 mg/kg. Of the approximately 50 dose-escalation patients, hepatocellular carcinoma was present in approximately 20, melanoma in around 15, renal cell carcinoma in 9 and head and neck cancer in 9. In the dose-escalation cohort, 82.7% of patients were male, and the mean age was roughly 60 years, with a range of roughly 20 to 80. Prior anti-PD-1, anti-PD-L1 or anti-CTLA-4 therapy was permitted, and less than 45% of dose-escalation patients had received checkpoint inhibitors. Partial responses occurred in three dose-escalation patients: two with cutaneous melanoma and one with hepatocellular carcinoma. The point of sequencing TCRbeta in the periphery was to test whether ivuxolimab changed TCR sequence diversity and drove clonal T-cell expansion. The paper reports the monotherapy dose-escalation portion (N of about 54 patients) of the phase I ivuxolimab trial.

Patients with a history of autoimmune disease or receiving systemic immunosuppression were excluded from the trial. Peripheral blood for TCR sequencing was collected from all dose cohorts at baseline, on cycle 4 day 1, and on cycle 7 day 1. The samples were drawn from a first-in-human, open-label, multicenter phase I dose-escalation trial of ivuxolimab. Adults with locally advanced or metastatic melanoma, renal cell carcinoma, hepatocellular carcinoma or head and neck squamous cell carcinoma were enrolled in the trial. Before TCR sequencing, CD4+ T cells and CD8+ T cells were sorted from peripheral blood as separate populations. With respect to this clone: The antigen it recognizes is unknown. Base qualities are not at hand, and no much larger clone is one base apart.

For sequencing of the TCRbeta CDR3 region, genomic DNA was extracted from the sorted cells. The immunoSEQ Assay was used for sequencing of TCRbeta CDR3 regions. As stored in TCRdb, this immuneACCESS dataset retains in-frame rearrangements with V and J assigned. A fraction of the clones does not appear; measured against another copy, unresolved V genes explain less than half of the discrepancy, and the remainder lacks a known reason. Within this sample are around 38,000 clones, with about 88% of them counted one time only. The ten biggest clones cover about 12% of the sample. From the cysteine through the phenylalanine, the CDR3 covers 12 amino acids. CDR3 DNA is the only sequence kept; it has 36 bases, read in frame from the first base. V ends up 6 bases short and J 8 bases short, with an unmatched junction base count of 9. The germline V gene sets CDR1 to SQVTM and CDR2 to ANQGSEA. Broad study findings and their caveats: The antigen specificity of the clonally expanded peripheral T cells was not determined. Partial responders in the 0.1-3.0 mg/kg groups had among the lowest normalized peripheral clonal expansion, especially among CD8+ T cells. At doses of 0.1 to 3.0 mg/kg, clonal expansion of both CD4+ and CD8+ blood T cells was observed from baseline to week 6. After ivuxolimab, expanded clones were on average more numerous among CD8+ T cells than among CD4+ T cells. Low levels of normalized T-cell clonal expansion were also shown by some nonresponding patients.

The clonotype was recovered from an adult with an advanced solid tumor such as melanoma, head and neck, liver or kidney cancer. The chain employs TRBV29-1 and TRBJ1-2, and 7 junction bases match TRBD1. Sequences were derived from CD4+ or CD8+ T cells sorted from blood, sampled in a trial of the OX40 agonist ivuxolimab. CDR3 region: CSVFTGDGGYTF. The DNA sequence is TGCAGCGTGTTCACAGGGGATGGAGGCTACACCTTC.